These T cell receptor beta chains were read from a single sample in a study of CD8 T cells in Susac syndrome. TCRdb passed the immunoSEQ multiplex PCR reads through MiXCR, listing each CDR3 protein once. The data contain approximately 150,000 distinct CDR3 sequences, around 93% of them seen just once; the ten biggest clones take up roughly 0.097%. Sequenced sample: CD4+ T cells from PBMCs. The origin of the receptors is a human donor with multiple sclerosis. Each CDR3 is given with its conserved first and last residue. D genes are given only for firm matches. Size is omitted from some rows. Given values are once, few, many or a class for expanded clones.

d_call: .; clone_size: .; j_call: TRBJ1-1; v_call: TRBV7-3; cdr3_aa: CASRSQQGNTEAFF; cdr3_nt: TGTGCCAGCAGGTCGCAGCAGGGGAACACTGAAGCTTTCTTT
d_call: TRBD1; clone_size: .; j_call: TRBJ2-7; v_call: TRBV7-2; cdr3_aa: CASSSDRVAYEQYF; cdr3_nt: TGTGCCAGCAGCTCCGACAGGGTCGCCTACGAGCAGTACTTC
d_call: .; clone_size: .; j_call: TRBJ1-1; v_call: TRBV6-6; cdr3_aa: CASSKSVGSAEAFF; cdr3_nt: TGTGCCAGCAGTAAAAGTGTGGGGAGCGCTGAAGCTTTCTTT
d_call: TRBD2; clone_size: .; j_call: TRBJ2-2; v_call: TRBV20-1; cdr3_aa: CSARADSGVGRELFF; cdr3_nt: TGCAGTGCTAGGGCGGATAGCGGGGTCGGGAGGGAGCTGTTTTTT
d_call: .; clone_size: .; j_call: TRBJ2-3; v_call: TRBV18; cdr3_aa: CASSPASPDTQYF; cdr3_nt: TGTGCCAGCTCACCGGCGAGCCCAGATACGCAGTATTTT
d_call: TRBD1; clone_size: .; j_call: TRBJ1-2; v_call: TRBV30; cdr3_aa: CAWSVAGGYGYTF; cdr3_nt: TGTGCCTGGAGTGTAGCAGGGGGGTATGGCTACACCTTC
d_call: .; clone_size: .; j_call: TRBJ2-7; v_call: TRBV28; cdr3_aa: CASSPAPYEQYF; cdr3_nt: TGTGCCAGCAGTCCAGCCCCCTACGAGCAGTACTTC
d_call: .; clone_size: .; j_call: TRBJ1-6; v_call: TRBV23-1; cdr3_aa: CASSQRAGDSPLHF; cdr3_nt: TGCGCCAGCAGTCAACGGGCGGGGGATTCACCCCTCCACTTT
d_call: .; clone_size: .; j_call: TRBJ2-5; v_call: TRBV29-1; cdr3_aa: CSVARPANQETQYF; cdr3_nt: TGCAGCGTTGCGAGGCCAGCAAACCAAGAGACCCAGTACTTC
d_call: .; clone_size: .; j_call: TRBJ1-5; v_call: TRBV5-4; cdr3_aa: CASSTGGTRSEPQHF; cdr3_nt: TGTGCCAGCAGCACTGGGGGGACAAGGAGCGAGCCCCAGCATTTT
d_call: .; clone_size: .; j_call: TRBJ1-2; v_call: TRBV19; cdr3_aa: CASSIDPIYGYTF; cdr3_nt: TGTGCCAGTAGTATCGATCCCATCTATGGCTACACCTTC
d_call: .; clone_size: once; j_call: TRBJ2-7; v_call: TRBV5-1; cdr3_aa: CASSPDGGLSYEQYF; cdr3_nt: TGCGCCAGCAGCCCGGACGGGGGTCTCTCCTACGAGCAGTACTTC
d_call: TRBD1; clone_size: .; j_call: TRBJ2-5; v_call: TRBV10-1; cdr3_aa: CASSEGDRPETQYF; cdr3_nt: TGCGCCAGCAGTGAAGGGGACAGGCCAGAGACCCAGTACTTC
d_call: TRBD1; clone_size: once; j_call: TRBJ1-5; v_call: TRBV3-1; cdr3_aa: CASSPFPQGARGSNQPQHF; cdr3_nt: TGTGCCAGCAGTCCGTTCCCCCAGGGGGCGCGGGGTAGCAATCAGCCCCAGCATTTT
d_call: .; clone_size: once; j_call: TRBJ1-6; v_call: TRBV19; cdr3_aa: CASSIRNSPLHF; cdr3_nt: TGTGCCAGTAGTATAAGGAATTCACCCCTCCACTTT
d_call: .; clone_size: .; j_call: TRBJ2-6; v_call: TRBV5-1; cdr3_aa: CASNRGNSGANVLTF; cdr3_nt: TGCGCCAGCAACCGCGGGAACTCTGGGGCCAACGTCCTGACTTTC
d_call: .; clone_size: .; j_call: TRBJ2-3; v_call: TRBV12-3/TRBV12-4; cdr3_aa: CASTRDTDTQYF; cdr3_nt: TGTGCCAGCACCAGGGACACAGATACGCAGTATTTT
d_call: .; clone_size: .; j_call: TRBJ1-1; v_call: TRBV20-1; cdr3_aa: CSALLDTEAFF; cdr3_nt: TGCAGTGCTCTCCTGGACACTGAAGCTTTCTTT
d_call: TRBD2; clone_size: .; j_call: TRBJ2-4; v_call: TRBV12-3/TRBV12-4; cdr3_aa: CASSQGLGPIQYF; cdr3_nt: TGTGCCAGCAGCCAAGGACTAGGGCCCATTCAGTACTTC
d_call: .; clone_size: .; j_call: TRBJ1-1; v_call: TRBV4-3; cdr3_aa: CASSQELSGLGAFF; cdr3_nt: TGCGCCAGCAGCCAAGAATTGAGTGGGTTGGGAGCTTTCTTT
d_call: .; clone_size: .; j_call: TRBJ1-5; v_call: TRBV28; cdr3_aa: CASRGRVSGGQPQHF; cdr3_nt: TGTGCCAGCAGGGGCCGGGTCTCCGGCGGGCAGCCCCAGCATTTT
d_call: .; clone_size: .; j_call: TRBJ2-3; v_call: TRBV2; cdr3_aa: CASSPPITVTDTQYF; cdr3_nt: TGTGCCAGCAGCCCCCCGATCACGGTCACAGATACGCAGTATTTT
d_call: .; clone_size: .; j_call: TRBJ2-7; v_call: TRBV5-1; cdr3_aa: CASSFSANYEQYF; cdr3_nt: TGCGCCAGCAGCTTTTCAGCGAACTACGAGCAGTACTTC
d_call: TRBD1; clone_size: .; j_call: TRBJ2-7; v_call: TRBV3-1; cdr3_aa: CASSQRDRIYEQYF; cdr3_nt: TGTGCCAGCAGTCAACGGGACAGAATATACGAGCAGTACTTC
d_call: TRBD2; clone_size: .; j_call: TRBJ2-1; v_call: TRBV30; cdr3_aa: CAWRRLAGVNEQFF; cdr3_nt: TGTGCCTGGAGACGACTAGCGGGAGTAAATGAGCAGTTCTTC
d_call: .; clone_size: few; j_call: TRBJ2-7; v_call: TRBV6-2/TRBV6-3; cdr3_aa: CASSRSGEQYF; cdr3_nt: TGTGCCAGCAGCCGCTCCGGCGAGCAGTACTTC
d_call: .; clone_size: .; j_call: TRBJ2-4; v_call: TRBV27; cdr3_aa: CASRAIVGHIQYF; cdr3_nt: TGTGCCAGCAGGGCGATCGTCGGTCACATTCAGTACTTC
d_call: .; clone_size: .; j_call: TRBJ1-5; v_call: TRBV19; cdr3_aa: CASSIMAQGNQPQHF; cdr3_nt: TGTGCCAGTAGTATAATGGCCCAAGGCAATCAGCCCCAGCATTTT
d_call: .; clone_size: .; j_call: TRBJ1-1; v_call: TRBV19; cdr3_aa: CASRDPKLTEAFF; cdr3_nt: TGTGCCAGTAGGGACCCCAAACTCACTGAAGCTTTCTTT
d_call: .; clone_size: .; j_call: TRBJ2-3; v_call: TRBV4-1; cdr3_aa: CASSQDLLTDTQYF; cdr3_nt: TGCGCCAGCAGCCAAGATCTACTCACAGATACGCAGTATTTT
d_call: .; clone_size: .; j_call: TRBJ2-5; v_call: TRBV10-3; cdr3_aa: CAISELMEETQYF; cdr3_nt: TGTGCCATCAGTGAGTTGATGGAGGAGACCCAGTACTTC
d_call: .; clone_size: .; j_call: TRBJ1-5; v_call: TRBV12-3/TRBV12-4; cdr3_aa: CASSFSRNQPQHF; cdr3_nt: TGTGCCAGCAGTTTTTCGAGAAATCAGCCCCAGCATTTT
d_call: .; clone_size: .; j_call: TRBJ2-7; v_call: TRBV10-2; cdr3_aa: CASSESFAEQYF; cdr3_nt: TGCGCCAGCAGTGAGTCGTTTGCCGAGCAGTACTTC
d_call: .; clone_size: .; j_call: TRBJ1-4; v_call: TRBV3-1; cdr3_aa: CASSQAGRGSNEKLFF; cdr3_nt: TGTGCCAGCAGCCAAGCTGGCAGGGGATCTAATGAAAAACTGTTTTTT
d_call: .; clone_size: .; j_call: TRBJ2-3; v_call: TRBV5-4; cdr3_aa: CASSLGLGGNGYSTDTQYF; cdr3_nt: TGTGCCAGCAGCTTGGGTCTTGGGGGTAACGGATATAGCACAGATACGCAGTATTTT
d_call: .; clone_size: .; j_call: TRBJ2-3; v_call: TRBV7-9; cdr3_aa: CASSSPPGDGTDTQYF; cdr3_nt: TGTGCCAGCAGCTCCCCTCCCGGGGATGGAACAGATACGCAGTATTTT
d_call: .; clone_size: once; j_call: TRBJ1-6; v_call: TRBV30; cdr3_aa: CAWSGQGLSPLHF; cdr3_nt: TGTGCCTGGAGTGGGCAGGGCCTTTCACCCCTCCACTTT
d_call: .; clone_size: .; j_call: TRBJ2-7; v_call: TRBV9; cdr3_aa: CASSAAPSAAYEQYF; cdr3_nt: TGTGCCAGCAGCGCTGCCCCTAGCGCAGCCTACGAGCAGTACTTC
d_call: .; clone_size: .; j_call: TRBJ2-3; v_call: TRBV7-9; cdr3_aa: CASSLTSSGDTQYF; cdr3_nt: TGTGCCAGCAGCTTAACTAGCTCGGGAGATACGCAGTATTTT
d_call: .; clone_size: .; j_call: TRBJ2-7; v_call: TRBV11-1; cdr3_aa: CASSPGVLNYEQYF; cdr3_nt: TGTGCCAGCAGCCCGGGAGTTCTAAACTACGAGCAGTACTTC
d_call: .; clone_size: .; j_call: TRBJ2-6; v_call: TRBV18; cdr3_aa: CASSPRGANVLTF; cdr3_nt: TGTGCCAGCTCACCACGTGGGGCCAACGTCCTGACTTTC
d_call: .; clone_size: .; j_call: TRBJ2-1; v_call: TRBV6-5; cdr3_aa: CASSYSSAGWRSGNEQFF; cdr3_nt: TGTGCCAGCAGTTACTCGAGCGCCGGTTGGCGGTCGGGAAATGAGCAGTTCTTC
d_call: .; clone_size: .; j_call: TRBJ2-4; v_call: TRBV7-2; cdr3_aa: CASSPGPPGSQYF; cdr3_nt: TGTGCCAGCAGCCCCGGCCCCCCAGGGAGTCAGTACTTC
d_call: .; clone_size: .; j_call: TRBJ2-1; v_call: TRBV12-3/TRBV12-4; cdr3_aa: CASSLTKGEQFF; cdr3_nt: TGTGCCAGCAGTCTCACTAAGGGTGAGCAGTTCTTC
d_call: .; clone_size: .; j_call: TRBJ1-2; v_call: TRBV4-3; cdr3_aa: CASSQEVGNYGYTF; cdr3_nt: TGCGCCAGCAGCCAAGAAGTGGGAAACTATGGCTACACCTTC
d_call: TRBD2; clone_size: .; j_call: TRBJ2-5; v_call: TRBV9; cdr3_aa: CASSAPPTGTSGRVQETQYF; cdr3_nt: TGTGCCAGCAGCGCCCCCCCGACCGGGACTAGCGGGAGGGTCCAAGAGACCCAGTACTTC
d_call: .; clone_size: .; j_call: TRBJ2-3; v_call: TRBV12-3/TRBV12-4; cdr3_aa: CASSPPGHKADTQYF; cdr3_nt: TGTGCCAGCAGTCCCCCGGGACACAAAGCGGATACGCAGTATTTT
d_call: TRBD2; clone_size: .; j_call: TRBJ2-5; v_call: TRBV27; cdr3_aa: CASSNAGLAQETQYF; cdr3_nt: TGTGCCAGCAGTAACGCTGGACTAGCTCAAGAGACCCAGTACTTC
d_call: TRBD1; clone_size: .; j_call: TRBJ1-6; v_call: TRBV5-1; cdr3_aa: CASSIGTGGESPLHF; cdr3_nt: TGCGCCAGCAGCATCGGGACAGGGGGTGAATCACCCCTCCACTTT
d_call: TRBD2; clone_size: .; j_call: TRBJ2-2; v_call: TRBV18; cdr3_aa: CASSRGTSGTTGELFF; cdr3_nt: TGTGCCAGCTCACGCGGGACTAGCGGGACGACCGGGGAGCTGTTTTTT
d_call: TRBD1; clone_size: .; j_call: TRBJ1-6; v_call: TRBV11-2; cdr3_aa: CASSFWDRDNSPLHF; cdr3_nt: TGTGCCAGCAGCTTCTGGGACAGGGATAATTCACCCCTCCACTTT
d_call: .; clone_size: once; j_call: TRBJ1-2; v_call: TRBV20-1; cdr3_aa: CSASGGRDGYTF; cdr3_nt: TGCAGTGCTAGTGGGGGAAGGGATGGCTACACCTTC
d_call: TRBD2; clone_size: .; j_call: TRBJ2-1; v_call: TRBV5-1; cdr3_aa: CASSAGDEQFF; cdr3_nt: TGCGCCAGCAGCGCGGGAGATGAGCAGTTCTTC
d_call: .; clone_size: .; j_call: TRBJ2-3; v_call: TRBV28; cdr3_aa: CASTRVDTQYF; cdr3_nt: TGTGCCAGCACGAGGGTAGATACGCAGTATTTT
d_call: .; clone_size: .; j_call: TRBJ1-4; v_call: TRBV27; cdr3_aa: CASSLEARGAGKLFF; cdr3_nt: TGTGCCAGCAGTTTAGAGGCACGGGGGGCAGGAAAACTGTTTTTT
d_call: .; clone_size: few; j_call: TRBJ1-4; v_call: TRBV6-1; cdr3_aa: CASRHTGIGEKLFF; cdr3_nt: TGTGCCAGCCGGCACACGGGTATCGGTGAAAAACTGTTTTTT
d_call: .; clone_size: once; j_call: TRBJ1-1; v_call: TRBV20-1; cdr3_aa: CSASLGALLMGAEAFF; cdr3_nt: TGCAGTGCTAGTTTAGGGGCGCTCCTAATGGGGGCTGAAGCTTTCTTT